This T cell receptor (beta chain) was identified during a study of T cell responses to AZD1222 COVID-19 vaccine. Repertoires were generated with immunoSEQ multiplex PCR, while TCRdb's copy carries only in-frame clones and drops some. The repertoire includes about 150,000 clones, about nine tenths of them detected once, and approximately 17% sits in the top ten. Broader study findings: Of spike-specific TCRs, nearly half reportedly target regions left unmutated in variants. Repertoires were sampled only after the peak T cell response. Recipients of two AZD1222 doses showed rising Spike-specific TCR breadth and depth. Among vaccine-associated CD4 TCRs, coverage spanned spike, with dominance at 160-218 and 743-854.

Remarks on this clone: Its antigen is unknown.

The source is an adult in good health. This sample comprised peripheral blood, obtained on day 0 of AZD1222 vaccination.

The CDR3: CASSYPGTDSIEYYTF. Written as DNA, the CDR3 is TGTGCCAGCAGTTACCCGGGGACAGATTCGATTGAATACTACACCTTC. This chain connects TRBV6-5 to TRBJ1-2; 7 bases line up with TRBD1. With 2 bases clipped from V and 10 bases from J, the junction kept 16 bases outside the gene matches. Germline V gene sequence: CDR1 MNHEY, CDR2 SVGAGI. This CDR3 region has 16 residues.